The 18 T cell receptor beta chains below all came from one sample that was sequenced in a study of blood T cell repertoires in COVID-19. Profiled with immunoSEQ multiplex PCR; TCRdb holds only in-frame clones, not every one. Here the sample spans over 120,000 clones, about 91% being singletons. The specimen was peripheral blood. The receptors were sampled from a woman between 50 and 59 years old with acute or convalescent COVID-19.

V gene TRBV7-9 combines with J gene TRBJ2-7; 9 bases agree with TRBD1. J was trimmed by 2 bases and V by 6 bases; bases with no gene match: 8. CDR3 length: 15 amino acids. Germline lookup yields CDR1 SEHNR and CDR2 FQNEAQ (reference sequence). The chain's CDR3 is CASSSVRDRAYEQYF. CDR3 DNA sequence: TGTGCCAGCAGTTCAGTCCGGGACAGGGCCTACGAGCAGTACTTC.

The V and J genes are TRBV7-3 and TRBJ2-2; D gene unclear. Germline lookup yields CDR1 SGHTA and CDR2 FQGTGA. This CDR3 is built from 14 residues. V lost 1 base, J lost 0 bases, and 3 bases lay in between. The CDR3 sequence is CASSLITNTGELFF. CDR3 nucleotides: TGTGCCAGCAGCTTAATTACGAACACCGGGGAGCTGTTTTTT.

The J gene is TRBJ1-3, the V gene TRBV6-5; a weak D match, TRBD1 (6 bases). V shed 4 bases and J shed 7 bases, with 20 bases lying between them. The CDR3 spans 16 residues. CDR1 and CDR2 from the germline V gene are MNHEY and SVGAGI. CDR3 protein: CASSSTGGGRGNTIYF. CDR3 sequence (DNA): TGTGCCAGCAGTTCTACTGGGGGCGGCCGTGGTAACACCATATATTTT.

The chain couples TRBV5-1 to TRBJ2-7; a possible D gene is TRBD2 (6 bases). With 6 bases removed from V and 2 bases from J, the gap between germline ends came to 15 bases. The germline gives CDR1 SGHRS, CDR2 YFSETQ. This CDR3 is 14 amino acids long. The CDR3: CASMLGGATYEQYF. The CDR3 coding sequence is TGCGCCAGCATGCTGGGCGGGGCGACCTACGAGCAGTACTTC.

The chain uses TRBV27 and TRBJ2-6; 9 nucleotides match TRBD1. Per germline, CDR1 MNHEY and CDR2 SMNVEV (reference sequence). The CDR3 runs 16 residues. After removal of 6 bases from V and 3 bases from J, the junction contained 6 bases not matched to a gene. The CDR3 nucleotides are TGTGCCAGCAGCTGGACAGGGGATAGTGGGGCCAACGTCCTGACTTTC. It codes for CASSWTGDSGANVLTF. Full variable domain (rest looked up from reference TRBV27 and TRBJ2-6): EAQVTQNPRYLITVTGKKLTVTCSQNMNHEYMSWYRQDPGLGLRQIYYSMNVEVTDKGDVPEGYKVSRKEKRNFPLILESPSPNQTSLYFCASSWTGDSGANVLTFGAGSRLTVL.

V is TRBV20-1 and J is TRBJ2-3, with D perhaps TRBD2 (6 bases). Between the trimmed V and J ends, which lost 3 bases and 3 bases, there was a span of 13 bases. The CDR3 covers 14 residues. Germline V gene lookup returns CDR1 DFQATT and CDR2 SNEGSKA (reference sequence). DNA of the CDR3: TGCAGTGCTAGTCCCGGGAGAATGACAGATACGCAGTATTTT. Its protein product is CSASPGRMTDTQYF.

This chain uses TRBV11-1 with TRBJ2-1; TRBD2 matches at 8 bases. Trimming at V came to 1 base and at J to 3 bases, leaving 2 bases not matched to a gene. Germline values: CDR1 SGHAT, CDR2 FQDESV (reference sequence). This CDR3 contains 15 residues. The CDR3 DNA is TGTGCCAGCAGCTTAGGTAGCGGGAACTACAATGAGCAGTTCTTC. Encoded protein: CASSLGSGNYNEQFF.

The rearrangement links TRBV5-1 to TRBJ2-5; possibly TRBD1 for D (5 bases). Germline V gene data show CDR1 as SGHRS and CDR2 as YFSETQ. V lost 1 base to trimming and J lost 6 bases, with 7 bases between them. The CDR3 sequence is 12 residues long. The CDR3 sequence is CASSLLGQTQYF. DNA for the CDR3: TGCGCCAGCAGCTTGTTGGGGCAGACCCAGTACTTC.

The J gene is TRBJ2-3, the V gene TRBV6-2 or TRBV6-3; tentatively, D is TRBD1 (5 bases). Trimming cost V 2 bases and J 2 bases, with 14 bases left between them. The CDR3 spans 16 residues. The germline CDR1 and CDR2 sequences are MNHEY and SVGEGT. DNA of the CDR3: TGTGCCAGCAGTTACGGCCAGTCCAGGGACACAGATACGCAGTATTTT. It translates to CASSYGQSRDTDTQYF.

The rearrangement links TRBV28 to TRBJ2-7; 13 positions agree with TRBD2. This CDR3 has 18 residues. Trimming at V came to 6 bases and at J to 0 bases, leaving 11 bases not matched to a gene. Germline CDR1 reads MDHEN; CDR2 reads SYDVKM. The CDR3 nucleotides read TGTGCCAGCAGAGCGGGACTAGCGGGAACATTAAGCTCCTACGAGCAGTACTTC. Translation gives CASRAGLAGTLSSYEQYF.

The table lists this clone with a few counts. The gene calls are TRBV7-9 and TRBJ1-1; D is uncertain. Trimming removed 1 base from V and 2 bases from J, with 11 bases in between. The germline V gene encodes CDR1 SEHNR and CDR2 FQNEAQ (reference sequence). The CDR3 consists of 15 residues. The CDR3 protein is CASSLGLEGNTEAFF. The CDR3 DNA is TGTGCCAGCAGCTTAGGTCTCGAGGGAAACACTGAAGCTTTCTTT.

V usage is TRBV19 and J usage is TRBJ1-2; perhaps TRBD1 as D (5 bases). Trimming shortened V by 5 bases and J by 4 bases, and 14 bases separated the two germline ends. Germline CDR1 LNHDA, CDR2 SQIVND (reference sequence). The CDR3 contains 14 residues. The chain's CDR3 is CASSRLTDSYGYTF. DNA of the CDR3: TGTGCCAGTAGTCGACTCACCGACAGCTATGGCTACACCTTC.

V usage is TRBV19 and J usage is TRBJ1-4; D gene ambiguous. Trimming stripped 2 bases from V and 6 bases from J, with 13 bases between. Looked up from germline, CDR1 is LNHDA and CDR2 is SQIVND (reference sequence). This CDR3 comprises 15 residues. The CDR3 here is CASSITRVRDEKLFF. The CDR3 DNA reads as TGTGCCAGTAGTATAACCCGGGTTCGGGATGAAAAACTGTTTTTT.

A word on this clone: In the same sample, other DNA sequences code for this CDR3. Written as DNA, the CDR3 is TGTGCCAGCTCACCCACAGGGGCTGGAAACACCATATATTTT. Translation: CASSPTGAGNTIYF. V gene TRBV18 combines with J gene TRBJ1-3; 7 bases map to TRBD1. This CDR3 is 14 amino acids long. Germline V gene lookup returns CDR1 KGHSH and CDR2 LQKENI. V lost 3 bases and J lost 2; bases outside the gene matches: 1.

The chain uses TRBV5-1 and TRBJ2-3; 12 nucleotides line up with TRBD1. Unmatched junction bases numbered 3, after V lost 0 bases and J lost 1 base. The CDR3 consists of 17 residues. Per germline, CDR1 SGHRS and CDR2 YFSETQ. In nucleotides, the CDR3 is TGCGCCAGCAGCTTGGTGGGGACAGGGGGCCGCACAGATACGCAGTATTTT. As protein: CASSLVGTGGRTDTQYF.

This clone has more than one count but fewer than ten. J is TRBJ1-5 and V is TRBV27; D not resolved. Looked up from germline, CDR1 is MNHEY and CDR2 is SMNVEV (reference sequence). The V end lost 6 bases, the J end lost 0 bases, and 12 bases lay between the germline ends. The CDR3 consists of 15 residues. The CDR3 DNA reads as TGTGCCAGCAGAAAATTCCGGGATAGCAATCAGCCCCAGCATTTT. It encodes CASRKFRDSNQPQHF.

CDR3 in amino acids: CASSTTGGFNNSPLHF. Written as DNA, the CDR3 is TGTGCCAGTAGTACGACAGGGGGCTTTAATAATTCACCCCTCCACTTT. J is TRBJ1-6 and V is TRBV19, with 10 bases identical to TRBD1. The CDR3 loop spans 16 amino acids. The V segment lost 4 bases and the J segment 5 bases; nucleotides outside the gene matches: 5. Germline assignment: CDR1 LNHDA and CDR2 SQIVND (reference sequence). The complete variable domain, with remaining parts taken from reference TRBV19 and TRBJ1-6, reads DGGITQSPKYLFRKEGQNVTLSCEQNLNHDAMYWYRQDPGQGLRLIYYSQIVNDFQKGDIAEGYSVSREKKESFPLTVTSAQKNPTAFYLCASSTTGGFNNSPLHFGNGTRLTVT.

The chain uses TRBV27 and TRBJ2-1, with no clear D. The CDR3 has 13 residues. Between the trimmed V and J ends, which lost 3 bases and 4 bases, there was a span of 7 bases. The germline gives CDR1 MNHEY, CDR2 SMNVEV (reference sequence). The CDR3 bases are TGTGCCAGCAGTTTGCAGTATTACAATGAGCAGTTCTTC. Translating it yields CASSLQYYNEQFF.